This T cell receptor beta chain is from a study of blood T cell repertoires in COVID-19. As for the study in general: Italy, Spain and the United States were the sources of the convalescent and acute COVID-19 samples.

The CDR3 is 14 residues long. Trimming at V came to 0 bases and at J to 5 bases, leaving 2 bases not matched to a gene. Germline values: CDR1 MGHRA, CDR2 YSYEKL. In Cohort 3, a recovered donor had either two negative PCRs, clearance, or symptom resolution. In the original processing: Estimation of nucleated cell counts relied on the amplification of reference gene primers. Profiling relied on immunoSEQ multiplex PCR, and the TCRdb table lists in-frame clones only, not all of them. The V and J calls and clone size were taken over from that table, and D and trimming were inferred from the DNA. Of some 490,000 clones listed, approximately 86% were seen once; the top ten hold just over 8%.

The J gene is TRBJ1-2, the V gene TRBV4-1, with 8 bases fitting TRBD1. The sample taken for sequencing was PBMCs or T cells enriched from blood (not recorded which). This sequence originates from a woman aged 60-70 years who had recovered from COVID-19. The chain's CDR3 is CASSQETGGYGYTF. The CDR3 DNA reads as TGCGCCAGCAGCCAAGAAACAGGGGGGTATGGCTACACCTTC.